This T cell receptor (beta chain) was sequenced for a study of metastatic and nonmetastatic thyroid tumors. Overall study context: Thyroid patients, malignant and benign, had repertoires compared across blood and tumor or nodule tissue. Findings and caveats of the study: Significantly greater TCR beta diversity was reportedly found in malignant thyroid tumors than in benign nodules (in blood and tumor).

Only one count was recorded for this clone. Its cognate antigen is unknown. Per the study methods: Clinicopathological groups of papillary thyroid cancer showed CDR3 differences that were used to build a distant-metastasis classifier. With MiXCR, TCRdb reprocessed the PCR reads. The V and J calls come from TCRdb's annotation, not from the publication. The sample lists approximately 17,000 clones, about 25% seen once, with 15% to 19% in the top ten. No treatment of any kind had been given to any patient before thyroid surgery. Looked up from germline, CDR1 is SNHLY and CDR2 is FYNNEI. Trimming cost V 2 bases and J 1 base, with 19 bases left between them. The CDR3 has 18 amino acids.

Material for sequencing was adjacent normal tissue. V and J are TRBV2 and TRBJ2-3; the D gene is possibly TRBD2 (6 bases). The receptor's source is a female donor with papillary thyroid cancer or a benign thyroid nodule (not recorded which). Some clones in this sample may be carry-over from other donors' samples. Written as DNA, the CDR3 is TGTGCCAGCAGTGAATCTCTTGGCTGGAGGGCGGGCACAGATACGCAGTATTTT. Its protein product is CASSESLGWRAGTDTQYF.